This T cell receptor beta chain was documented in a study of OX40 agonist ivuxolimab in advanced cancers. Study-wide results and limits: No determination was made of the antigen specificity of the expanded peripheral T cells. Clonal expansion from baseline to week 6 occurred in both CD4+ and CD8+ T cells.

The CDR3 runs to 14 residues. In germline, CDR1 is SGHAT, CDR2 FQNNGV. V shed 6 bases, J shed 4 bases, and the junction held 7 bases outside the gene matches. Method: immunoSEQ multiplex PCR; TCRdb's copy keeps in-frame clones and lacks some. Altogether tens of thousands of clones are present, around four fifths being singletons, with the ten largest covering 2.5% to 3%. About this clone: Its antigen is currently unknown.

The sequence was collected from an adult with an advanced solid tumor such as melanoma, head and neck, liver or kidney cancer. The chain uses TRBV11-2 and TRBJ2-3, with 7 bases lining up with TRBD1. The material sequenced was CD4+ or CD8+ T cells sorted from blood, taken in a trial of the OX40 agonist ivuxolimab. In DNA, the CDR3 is TGTGCCAGCAGTCCTACAGGGGTGGCAGATACGCAGTATTTT. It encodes CASSPTGVADTQYF.